These 29 T cell receptor beta chains were sequenced from one sample in a study. Treg sorting used a CD4+CD25+CD127-/low gate. Amplification of TRBV12-4/TRBJ1-2 clonotypes used adaptor-ligated barcode primers. TCRdb independently ran MiXCR on the multiplex PCR reads; one entry per CDR3 protein. Altogether hundreds of distinct CDR3 sequences are present, around 13% being singletons, with the ten largest covering 40% to 55%. The sequenced material came from Tregs sorted from blood. The receptors were gathered from a female donor with breast cancer.

In its sample, this clonotype ranks as medium-sized. The chain joins TRBV12-3 or TRBV12-4 to TRBJ1-2; a possible D gene is TRBD1 (5 bases). The CDR3 runs 13 residues. V lost 4 bases, J lost 2 bases, and 8 bases lay in between. CDR3 DNA sequence: TGTGCCAGCAGTTCCGACAGCAACTATGGCTACACCTTC. Its translation: CASSSDSNYGYTF.

This clonotype is medium-sized. The rearrangement joins TRBV12-3 or TRBV12-4 to TRBJ1-2; D not certain. Trimming removed 6 bases from V and 4 bases from J, with 15 bases in between. The CDR3 runs to 14 residues. The CDR3 DNA reads TGTGCCAGCAGCCCACACACCTCAAGCTATGGCTACACCTTC. It yields the protein CASSPHTSSYGYTF.

In its sample, this clonotype is large. The V and J genes are TRBV12-3 or TRBV12-4 and TRBJ1-2, with 7 positions matching TRBD1. CDR3 length equals 12 residues. Trimming removed 6 bases from V and 8 bases from J; junction bases left unmatched: 6. CDR3 in amino acids: CASRMTGRGYTF. The DNA of the CDR3 is TGTGCCAGCAGGATGACAGGGAGAGGCTACACCTTC.

This clonotype ranks as medium-sized. The chain employs TRBV12-3 or TRBV12-4 and TRBJ1-2, with D perhaps matching TRBD1 (5 bases). The CDR3 consists of 13 residues. V lost 7 bases and J 2 bases, leaving 11 bases between the germline ends. The CDR3 region is CASTDQGNYGYTF. CDR3 bases: TGTGCCAGCACCGACCAGGGCAACTATGGCTACACCTTC.

By proportion, this clonotype is medium-sized. The chain carries TRBV12-3 or TRBV12-4 and TRBJ1-2; no firm D call. V lost 4 bases and J 3 bases, leaving 9 bases between the germline ends. CDR3 length equals 13 residues. As DNA, the CDR3 is TGTGCCAGCAGTTATGCAGACCACTATGGCTACACCTTC. Translation: CASSYADHYGYTF.

This clonotype was counted between two and nine times. The chain employs TRBV12-3 or TRBV12-4 and TRBJ1-2; D uncertain. The ends were cut back, 10 bases at V and 7 bases at J, with 22 bases in the middle. CDR3 length: 14 residues. The CDR3: CATAPLQWAGGYTF. CDR3 coding DNA: TGTGCCACCGCACCTCTCCAATGGGCTGGTGGCTACACCTTC.

This clonotype was observed many times. The V and J genes are TRBV12-3 or TRBV12-4 and TRBJ1-2; D is possibly TRBD1 (6 bases). This CDR3 comprises 14 residues. V lost 6 bases and J lost 6, with 17 bases in between. CDR3 loop: CASSPRQGIHGYTF. The CDR3 DNA reads TGTGCCAGCAGCCCGCGGCAGGGGATCCATGGCTACACCTTC.

This clonotype counts as medium-sized (0.01 to 0.1%). The chain links TRBV12-3 or TRBV12-4 to TRBJ1-2; no firm D call. Deletions cut 6 bases from V and 0 bases from J, with 14 bases between. The CDR3 is 15 amino acids. CDR3 region: CASSSRAVTNYGYTF. The CDR3 nucleotides are TGTGCCAGCAGCTCCCGGGCCGTGACTAACTATGGCTACACCTTC.

The rearrangement joins TRBV12-3 or TRBV12-4 to TRBJ1-2; D remains unclear. With 6 bases removed from V and 7 bases from J, the gap between germline ends came to 12 bases. The CDR3 has 12 residues. The CDR3 is CASRRTASGYTF. In DNA form, the CDR3 reads TGTGCCAGCAGGCGAACAGCGAGTGGCTACACCTTC.

This clonotype was recorded a few times. V is TRBV12-3 or TRBV12-4 and J is TRBJ1-2; D ambiguous. The CDR3 covers 16 residues. The V end was cut by 5 bases, the J end by 8 bases, with 24 bases between. The CDR3: CASSPHNPAVSWGYTF. DNA of the CDR3: TGTGCCAGCAGTCCACATAACCCGGCAGTAAGCTGGGGCTACACCTTC.

This clonotype is medium-sized within its sample. CDR3 sequence (DNA): TGTGCCAGCAGTTTTAACAGGGCGAATGGCTACACCTTC. Protein product: CASSFNRANGYTF. The chain is built from TRBV12-3 or TRBV12-4 and TRBJ1-2; D is possibly TRBD1 (6 bases). The CDR3 is 13 amino acids. The V gene lost 3 bases and the J gene lost 6 bases, with 11 bases spanning the gap.

This clonotype is termed medium-sized. The rearrangement uses TRBV12-3 or TRBV12-4 and TRBJ1-2; 8 bases agree with TRBD1. J gave up 3 bases and V 10 bases, and 10 bases lay outside the gene matches. The CDR3 covers 14 residues. The CDR3 DNA reads TGTGCCACCACGACGACAGGGGTGTACTATGGCTACACCTTC. It is translated as CATTTTGVYYGYTF.

The chain links TRBV12-3 or TRBV12-4 to TRBJ1-2; D gene ambiguous. Deletions cut 6 bases from V and 7 bases from J, with 12 bases between. The CDR3 covers 12 residues. Written as DNA, the CDR3 is TGTGCCAGCAGCTCGAACCCCATTGGCTACACCTTC. It yields the protein CASSSNPIGYTF.

This clonotype was recorded at least ten times. The V gene is TRBV12-3 or TRBV12-4, the J gene TRBJ1-2; no clear D. Trimming removed 7 bases at V and 2 bases at J, with 11 bases between. CDR3 length: 13 residues. The CDR3 reads CASTYGSNYGYTF. The CDR3, as DNA: TGTGCCAGCACCTACGGGTCGAACTATGGCTACACCTTC.

By proportion, this clonotype is large. The chain has TRBV12-3 or TRBV12-4 and TRBJ1-2; no firm D call. The CDR3 covers 13 residues. With 5 bases removed from V and 7 bases from J, the gap between germline ends came to 14 bases. CDR3 loop: CASSTSAAGGYTF. CDR3 nucleotides: TGTGCCAGCAGTACCTCAGCGGCGGGTGGCTACACCTTC.

This clonotype is judged medium-sized. The chain has TRBV12-3 or TRBV12-4 and TRBJ1-2; the match to TRBD1 covers 7 bases. The CDR3 is made up of 14 amino acids. V shed 5 bases and J 7 bases; nucleotides not matched to a gene: 10. In nucleotides, the CDR3 is TGTGCCAGCAGTCAATCGACAGGGTTAGCTGGCTACACCTTC. Translating it yields CASSQSTGLAGYTF.

By share, this clonotype ranks as medium-sized. The chain has TRBV12-3 or TRBV12-4 and TRBJ1-2; the D is unclear. The CDR3 loop spans 10 amino acids. V was pared by 5 bases and J by 7 bases, with 5 bases between. The CDR3 spells CASSGGGYTF. As DNA, the CDR3 is TGTGCCAGCAGTGGTGGTGGCTACACCTTC.

This clonotype was detected many times. The chain has TRBV12-3 or TRBV12-4 and TRBJ1-2, with 9 bases identical to TRBD1. This CDR3 spans 13 amino acids. The V segment lost 4 bases and the J segment 13 bases; nucleotides outside the gene matches: 10. DNA for the CDR3: TGTGCCAGCAGTTCCCGGGACAGGGCAATTCGCACCTTC. Its protein is CASSSRDRAIRTF.

This clonotype qualifies as large. V and J are TRBV12-3 or TRBV12-4 and TRBJ1-2; D call uncertain. Trimming stripped 4 bases from V and 6 bases from J, with 9 bases between. This CDR3 contains 12 residues. CDR3 amino acids: CASSSQLNGYTF. In nucleotides, the CDR3 is TGTGCCAGCAGTTCTCAGCTGAATGGCTACACCTTC.

The table lists this clonotype with many counts. This rearrangement joins TRBV12-3 or TRBV12-4 to TRBJ1-2; TRBD1 agrees at 7 bases. The CDR3 totals 13 residues. With V trimmed by 4 bases and J by 6 bases, 5 bases remained unmatched. The DNA for the CDR3 is TGTGCCAGCAGTTCGCACAGGGGACATGGCTACACCTTC. Amino acids: CASSSHRGHGYTF.

By share of the sample, this clonotype is medium-sized. The V and J genes are TRBV12-3 or TRBV12-4 and TRBJ1-2; D uncertain. Trimming left V 6 bases short and J 8 bases short, with 16 bases between. CDR3 size: 13 residues. CDR3 amino acids: CASSRAGSSGYTF. In DNA form, the CDR3 reads TGTGCCAGCAGCCGCGCCGGGTCGTCGGGCTACACCTTC.

There are many counts of this clonotype. The chain links TRBV12-3 or TRBV12-4 to TRBJ1-2; 8 bases agree with TRBD1. J lost 4 bases, V lost 5 bases, and 9 bases had no gene match. The CDR3 loop spans 15 amino acids. The CDR3 region is CASSPGQGYLYGYTF. The CDR3 nucleotides are TGTGCCAGCAGTCCCGGACAGGGTTACCTCTATGGCTACACCTTC.

This clonotype ranks as large (0.1 to 1%). V is TRBV12-3 or TRBV12-4 and J is TRBJ1-2, with D uncertain. Deletions cut 1 base from V and 5 bases from J, with 8 bases between. The CDR3 covers 13 residues. The CDR3 is CASSLGEYYGYTF. The DNA of the CDR3 is TGTGCCAGCAGTTTAGGGGAGTATTATGGCTACACCTTC.

By proportion, this clonotype is medium-sized (0.01 to 0.1%). The gene calls are TRBV12-3 or TRBV12-4 and TRBJ1-2; 9 bases align to TRBD1. The CDR3 runs 16 residues. V lost 5 bases, J lost 3 bases, and 10 bases stayed unmatched. The CDR3 nucleotides read TGTGCCAGCAGTGTCGCCGGGACAGGGAGCTACTATGGCTACACCTTC. It yields the protein CASSVAGTGSYYGYTF.

This clonotype is labeled as medium-sized (0.01 to 0.1%). The chain has TRBV12-3 or TRBV12-4 and TRBJ1-2, with a tentative D call TRBD1 (5 bases). Trimming removed 6 bases at V and 8 bases at J, with 19 bases between. The CDR3 consists of 14 residues. The CDR3 nucleotides are TGTGCCAGCAGCCTCGGGACGGCTTTCGAGGGCTACACCTTC. This translates into CASSLGTAFEGYTF.

This clonotype was counted ten times or more. CDR3 sequence reads: CASSLVGTGNYGYTF. CDR3 nucleotide sequence: TGTGCCAGCAGTTTAGTCGGGACAGGGAACTATGGCTACACCTTC. This chain links TRBV12-3 or TRBV12-4 with TRBJ1-2, with 9 bases that match TRBD1. CDR3 length: 15 residues. The junction had 2 bases not matched to a gene; V was cut back by 1 base and J by 2 bases.

This clonotype is judged medium-sized (0.01 to 0.1%). The chain links TRBV12-3 or TRBV12-4 to TRBJ1-2; D unclear. The CDR3 extends over 13 amino acids. V dropped 3 bases and J dropped 3 bases, with 8 bases sitting between them. The CDR3 nucleotides are TGTGCCAGCAGTTTTCGTAACGACTATGGCTACACCTTC. Protein sequence: CASSFRNDYGYTF.

This clonotype is termed medium-sized (0.01 to 0.1%). The chain uses TRBV12-3 or TRBV12-4 and TRBJ1-2; TRBD1 matches at 7 bases. J was trimmed by 4 bases and V by 4 bases; bases with no gene match: 6. The CDR3 length is 14 residues. The CDR3 sequence: CASSSTGTSYGYTF. In nucleotides, the CDR3 is TGTGCCAGCAGTTCGACAGGGACCTCCTATGGCTACACCTTC.

By share, this clonotype counts as medium-sized. J is TRBJ1-2 and V is TRBV12-3 or TRBV12-4; 7 nucleotides match TRBD1. The V segment lost 6 bases and the J segment 2 bases; nucleotides outside the gene matches: 12. CDR3 length: 16 residues. DNA of the CDR3: TGTGCCAGCAGACCCCGACAGGGCTTATCCAACTATGGCTACACCTTC. The encoded protein is CASRPRQGLSNYGYTF.